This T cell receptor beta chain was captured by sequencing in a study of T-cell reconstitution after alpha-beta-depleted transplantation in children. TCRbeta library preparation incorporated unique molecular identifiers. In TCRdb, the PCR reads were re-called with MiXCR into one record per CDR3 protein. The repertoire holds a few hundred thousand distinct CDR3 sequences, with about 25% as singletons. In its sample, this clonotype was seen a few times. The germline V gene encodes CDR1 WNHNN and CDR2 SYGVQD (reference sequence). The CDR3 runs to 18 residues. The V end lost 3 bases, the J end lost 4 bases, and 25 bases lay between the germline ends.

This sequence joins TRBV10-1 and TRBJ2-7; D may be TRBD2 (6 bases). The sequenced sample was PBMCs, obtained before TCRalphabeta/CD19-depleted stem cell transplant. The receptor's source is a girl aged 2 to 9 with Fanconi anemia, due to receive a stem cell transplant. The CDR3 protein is CASSEWDGPGVRGYEQYF. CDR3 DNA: TGCGCCAGCAGTGAATGGGATGGTCCGGGGGTGCGAGGGTACGAGCAGTACTTC.